This T cell receptor (beta chain) was captured by sequencing in a study of T cells in Graves' hyperthyroidism and ophthalmopathy. Looking at the study overall: Pretreatment peripheral blood was obtained at initial diagnosis.

V shed 4 bases and J shed 4 bases, with 10 bases lying between them. This CDR3 region has 14 residues. Regions amplified from RNA transcripts were the TCR beta CDR3 regions. Initially, a first-round RT-PCR of the TCR CDR3 employed the HTBI primer set. TCRdb independently ran MiXCR on the multiplex PCR reads; one entry per CDR3 protein. The table lists fewer than 200,000 distinct CDR3 sequences, about a sixth of them singletons. This clonotype was observed at least ten times. Its antigen is not identified. Study-level results: Before onset, by a median of around six months, the model predicted ophthalmopathy. In blood, most of the thyroid clonotypes expanded above 0.001 were also present. Ophthalmopathy and stable hyperthyroidism were told apart by a 13 V-J model.

The rearrangement joins TRBV12-3 or TRBV12-4 to TRBJ2-2; maybe TRBD2 (6 bases). The sequenced sample consisted of blood. The clonotype comes from a woman aged 45 to 65 with Graves' hyperthyroidism. In DNA form, the CDR3 reads TGTGCCAGCAGTTCCCCTAGCGCCACCGGGGAGCTGTTTTTT. The encoded protein is CASSSPSATGELFF.